This T cell receptor beta chain was captured by sequencing in a study of cytomegalovirus exposure and HLA in healthy donors. Assay: immunoSEQ multiplex PCR; the TCRdb copy retains only in-frame clones and omits some. Here the sample spans 100,000 to 150,000 clones, approximately 88% being singletons. Whole-study findings and limits: The finding came from a later analysis; first-cohort TCR clusters tended to co-occur in the roughly 120 validation repertoires.

The CDR3 covers 14 residues. With 3 bases removed from V and 7 bases from J, the gap between germline ends came to 12 bases. Germline assignment: CDR1 MNHNS and CDR2 SASEGT. To note about this clone: Its target is unknown.

V usage is TRBV6-1 and J usage is TRBJ1-4; the D is unclear. The TCR originated in a man younger than 30 in good health and CMV-seronegative. Sequenced material: PBMCs. The CDR3 loop is CASSESFRGEKLFF. For the CDR3, the DNA is TGTGCCAGCAGTGAGTCCTTTCGGGGTGAAAAACTGTTTTTT.